This T cell receptor (beta chain) was sequenced during a study of T cells in Graves' hyperthyroidism and ophthalmopathy. Study findings and constraints: Ophthalmopathy onset followed model prediction by a median roughly 6 months.

RNA transcripts served as the template for amplifying TCR beta CDR3 regions. A set of HTBI primers served as the primers for a first-round RT-PCR of the TCR CDR3. TCRdb reprocessed the multiplex PCR reads via MiXCR and lists one record per CDR3 protein. The sample consists of hundreds of thousands of distinct CDR3 sequences, more than 14% of them appearing once. In its sample, this clonotype was seen many times. What it binds is not known. V lost 4 bases, J lost 1 base, and 12 bases stayed unmatched. Germline-derived CDR1 and CDR2 are SQVTM and ANQGSEA. This CDR3 has 17 residues. The V gene is TRBV29-1, the J gene TRBJ2-1, with 8 bases identical to TRBD2. The receptor comes from a woman aged 50 to 60 with Graves' ophthalmopathy. Sequencing was performed on blood. CDR3 in DNA: TGCAGCGTTGTTTATACTAGCGGAACAAGGTCCTACAATGAGCAGTTCTTC. Its protein product is CSVVYTSGTRSYNEQFF.